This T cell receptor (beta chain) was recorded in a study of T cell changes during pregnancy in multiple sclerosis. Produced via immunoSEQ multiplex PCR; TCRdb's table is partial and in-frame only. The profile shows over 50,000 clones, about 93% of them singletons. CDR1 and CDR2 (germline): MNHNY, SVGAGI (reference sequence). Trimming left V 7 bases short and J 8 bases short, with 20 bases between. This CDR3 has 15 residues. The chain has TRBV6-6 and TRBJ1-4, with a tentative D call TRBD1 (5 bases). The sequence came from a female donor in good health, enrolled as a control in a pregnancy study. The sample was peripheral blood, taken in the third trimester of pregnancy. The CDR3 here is CASTPGRGDLEKLFF. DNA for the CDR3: TGTGCCAGCACCCCGGGGCGGGGAGATCTCGAAAAACTGTTTTTT.